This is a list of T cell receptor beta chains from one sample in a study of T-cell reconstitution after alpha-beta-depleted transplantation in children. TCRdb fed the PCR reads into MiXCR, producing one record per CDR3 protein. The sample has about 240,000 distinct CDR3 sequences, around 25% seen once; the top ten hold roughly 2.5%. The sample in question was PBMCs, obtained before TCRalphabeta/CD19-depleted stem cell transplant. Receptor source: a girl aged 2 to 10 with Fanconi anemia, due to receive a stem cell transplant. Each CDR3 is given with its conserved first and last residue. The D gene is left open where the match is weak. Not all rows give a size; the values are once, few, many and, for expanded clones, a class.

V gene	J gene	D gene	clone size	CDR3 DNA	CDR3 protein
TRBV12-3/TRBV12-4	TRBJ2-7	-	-	TGTGCCAGCAGTTTAAAAGGGGTGCTATACGAGCAGTACTTC	CASSLKGVLYEQYF
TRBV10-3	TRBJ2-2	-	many	TGTGCCATCAGTGAAGGCCGAGGCACCGGGGAGCTGTTTTTT	CAISEGRGTGELFF
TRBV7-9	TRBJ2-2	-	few	TGTGCCAGCAGCTTAGGACAGAACACCGGGGAGCTGTTTTTT	CASSLGQNTGELFF
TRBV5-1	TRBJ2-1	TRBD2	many	TGCGCCAGCAGCTTGGCACGACGGGGGGGCCGGTACAATGAGCAGTTCTTC	CASSLARRGGRYNEQFF
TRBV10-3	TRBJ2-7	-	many	TGTGCCATCAGTGAGAACGAGGGTCTGTACTTC	CAISENEGLYF
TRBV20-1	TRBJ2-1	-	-	TGCAGTGCTACCTCCTCTCCCGGGGCGGACAATGAGCAGTTCTTC	CSATSSPGADNEQFF
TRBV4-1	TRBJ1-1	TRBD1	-	TGCGCCAGCAGACGACAGGGAGCGAACACTGAAGCTTTCTTT	CASRRQGANTEAFF
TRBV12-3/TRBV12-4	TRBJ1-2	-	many	TGTGCCAGCAGTTTGTCAGGGGTCTATGGCTACACCTTC	CASSLSGVYGYTF
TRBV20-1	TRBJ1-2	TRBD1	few	TGCAGTGCTAGTAGGGACAGGATGTATCTCTATGGCTACACCTTC	CSASRDRMYLYGYTF
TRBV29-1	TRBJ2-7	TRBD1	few	TGCAGCGTTGAAGTCCTACAGGGGAACACCTACGAGCAGTACTTC	CSVEVLQGNTYEQYF
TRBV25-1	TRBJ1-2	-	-	TGTGCCAGCAGGTCCTGGGTGGGAGGCTACACCTTC	CASRSWVGGYTF
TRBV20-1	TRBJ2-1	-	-	TGCAGTGCTAGAGATAGCTCTACTTACTACAATGAGCAGTTCTTC	CSARDSSTYYNEQFF
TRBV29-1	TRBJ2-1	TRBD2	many	TGCAGCGTTGATCGGTCTAGCGGGAGTAGTGAGCAGTTCTTC	CSVDRSSGSSEQFF
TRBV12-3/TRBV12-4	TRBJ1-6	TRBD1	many	TGTGCCAGCAGTTTCGGACAGGGAGAGTCACCCCTCCACTTT	CASSFGQGESPLHF
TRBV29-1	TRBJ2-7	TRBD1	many	TGCAGCGTTGATCCCGGGACAGGGGGCTACGAGCAGTACTTC	CSVDPGTGGYEQYF
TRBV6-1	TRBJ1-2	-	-	TGTGCCAGCAGTGGAACTGGACAGTATCTCTATGGCTACACCTTC	CASSGTGQYLYGYTF
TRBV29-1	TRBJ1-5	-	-	TGCAGCGTTTGCCTGGGGGGCGGCGGCAATCAGCCCCAGCATTTT	CSVCLGGGGNQPQHF
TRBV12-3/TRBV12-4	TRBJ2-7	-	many	TGTGCCAGCAGTTTAGAGACTGCCGTAGGGTACGAGCAGTACTTC	CASSLETAVGYEQYF
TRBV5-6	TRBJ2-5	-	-	TGTGCCAGCAGCTTGGTGGCAGAGCAAGAGACCCAGTACTTC	CASSLVAEQETQYF
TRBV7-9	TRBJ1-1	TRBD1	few	TGTGCCAGCAACCACTTAGGACAGGGCATACCTGAAGCTTTCTTT	CASNHLGQGIPEAFF
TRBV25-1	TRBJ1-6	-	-	TGTGCCAGCAGTGACGACAGGAATAGTTCACCCCTCCACTTT	CASSDDRNSSPLHF
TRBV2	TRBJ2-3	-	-	TGTGCCAGCACGTCGGCCGGGTTCACAGATACGCAGTATTTT	CASTSAGFTDTQYF
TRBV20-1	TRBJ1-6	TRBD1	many	TGCAGTGCTAGAGATACCTCGAGGGGGCAGGAATCACCCCTCCACTTT	CSARDTSRGQESPLHF
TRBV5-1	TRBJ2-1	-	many	TGCGCCAGCAGCTTGTCAGCGCCGAACGACCAGTTCTTC	CASSLSAPNDQFF
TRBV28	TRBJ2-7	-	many	TGTGCCAGCAGTTTATGGGGGGTAGGCGAGCAGTACTTC	CASSLWGVGEQYF
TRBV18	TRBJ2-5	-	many	TGTGCCAGCTCACCCTTATCGTTACAAGAGACCCAGTACTTC	CASSPLSLQETQYF
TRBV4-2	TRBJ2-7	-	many	TGTGCCAGCAGCCAAGGGAACGAGCAGTACTTC	CASSQGNEQYF
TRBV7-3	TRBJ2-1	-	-	TGTGCCAGCAGCCCCCGGAGACTAGTCCAAGGCGATGAGCAGTTCTTC	CASSPRRLVQGDEQFF
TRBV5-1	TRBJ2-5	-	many	TGCGCCAGCAGCTTGGGTCAGGGACAAGAGACCCAGTACTTC	CASSLGQGQETQYF
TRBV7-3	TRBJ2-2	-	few	TGTGCCAGCAGTTTGACTAATCCCTACACCGGGGAGCTGTTTTTT	CASSLTNPYTGELFF
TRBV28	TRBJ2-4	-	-	TGTGCCAGCAGTTCCCCAGTGGTTACGGGCAGGGTTGACATTCAGTACTTC	CASSSPVVTGRVDIQYF
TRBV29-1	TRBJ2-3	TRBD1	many	TGCAGCATCGACTCGACAGGGGTTGGCACAGATACGCAGTATTTT	CSIDSTGVGTDTQYF
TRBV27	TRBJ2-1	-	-	TGTGCCAGCGGATCAGACGAGTCCTACAATGAGCAGTTCTTC	CASGSDESYNEQFF
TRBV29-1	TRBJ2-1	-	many	TGCAGCGTTGGATGGAACAATGAGCAGTTCTTC	CSVGWNNEQFF
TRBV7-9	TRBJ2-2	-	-	TGTGCCAGCAGCTTATTCCACGAAGATTCCGGGGAGCTGTTTTTT	CASSLFHEDSGELFF
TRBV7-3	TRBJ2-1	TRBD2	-	TGTGCCAGCAGCTGGACTAGCGACAATGAGCAGTTCTTC	CASSWTSDNEQFF
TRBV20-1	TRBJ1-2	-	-	TGCAGTGCTAGAAGCAGCAACTATGGCTACACCTTC	CSARSSNYGYTF
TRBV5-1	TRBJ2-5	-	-	TGCGCCAGCAGCTTGTTTACGGTTTCGGAGACCCAGTACTTC	CASSLFTVSETQYF
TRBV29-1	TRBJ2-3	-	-	TGCAGCGGGCGGGGCGGGCCCAGCACAGATACGCAGTATTTT	CSGRGGPSTDTQYF
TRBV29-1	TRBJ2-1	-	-	TGCAGCGCCCTACTAGAGCTAGGGTACAATGAGCAGTTCTTC	CSALLELGYNEQFF
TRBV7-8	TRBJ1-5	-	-	TGTGCCAGCAGCTTCGATCTTGCTCAGCCCCAGCATTTT	CASSFDLAQPQHF
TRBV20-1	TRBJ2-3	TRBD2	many	TGCAGTGCTCTGGGACTAGCGGTGATCACAGATACGCAGTATTTT	CSALGLAVITDTQYF
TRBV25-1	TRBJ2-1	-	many	TGTGCCACCAGGGGAGGTGGAATCGATGAGCAGTTCTTC	CATRGGGIDEQFF
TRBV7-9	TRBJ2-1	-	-	TGTGCCAGCAGCCCCTACCTGGAGACCGCCGGCAATGAGCAGTTCTTC	CASSPYLETAGNEQFF
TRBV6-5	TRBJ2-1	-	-	TGTGCCAGCACTTCCATGGTCGGTTCCTCCTACAATGAGCAGTTCTTC	CASTSMVGSSYNEQFF
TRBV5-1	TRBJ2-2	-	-	TGCGCCAGCACGGCAGCGAACACCGGGGAGCTGTTTTTT	CASTAANTGELFF
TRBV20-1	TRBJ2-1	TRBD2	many	TGCAGTGCTAGAGATTTTCGGACTAGCGGGAGGAGCTACTACAATGAGCAGTTCTTC	CSARDFRTSGRSYYNEQFF
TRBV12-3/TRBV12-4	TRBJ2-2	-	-	TGTGCCAGCAGTCCACCAGGGATCGGGGAGCTGTTTTTT	CASSPPGIGELFF
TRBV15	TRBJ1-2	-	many	TGTGCCACCAGCAGAGATCAGGTGTATGGCTACACCTTC	CATSRDQVYGYTF
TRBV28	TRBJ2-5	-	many	TGTGCCAGCAGTTCTGCAGGGCGGGGAGGAGAGACCCAGTACTTC	CASSSAGRGGETQYF
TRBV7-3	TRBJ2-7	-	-	TGTGCCAGCAGCTTATCGGGGGCCCCCAACGCCTACGAGCAGTACTTC	CASSLSGAPNAYEQYF
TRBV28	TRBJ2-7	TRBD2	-	TGTGCCAGCAGTTTCGGGACTAGCGGGAGAGGCACCTACGAGCAGTACTTC	CASSFGTSGRGTYEQYF
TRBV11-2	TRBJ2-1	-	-	TGTGCCAGCAGCTTAGACGGACTTGCTTACAATGAGCAGTTCTTC	CASSLDGLAYNEQFF
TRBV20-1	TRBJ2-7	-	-	TGCAGTGCTAACAACAGGGGGGGCGCGGACGAGCAGTACTTC	CSANNRGGADEQYF
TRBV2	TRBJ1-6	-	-	TGTGCCAGCAGGGAGGATCATTCACCCCTCCACTTT	CASREDHSPLHF
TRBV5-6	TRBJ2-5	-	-	TGTGCCAGCAGCCCCGGCTTTTGGGTGGAGACCCAGTACTTC	CASSPGFWVETQYF
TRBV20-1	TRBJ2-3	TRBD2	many	TGCAGTGCTAGAGAGCAGCGGGGGGGCGGGGATACGCAGTATTTT	CSAREQRGGGDTQYF
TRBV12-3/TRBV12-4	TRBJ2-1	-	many	TGTGCCAGCATCCGCCCGGGGCAGCCTATCAATGAGCAGTTCTTC	CASIRPGQPINEQFF